Listed below are T cell receptor beta chains from one sample, sequenced in a study of graft-versus-host responses after intestinal transplantation. The repertoire was sequenced with immunoSEQ multiplex PCR; TCRdb's copy has only in-frame clones and lacks some. The sample consists of tens of thousands of clones, roughly 95% of them appearing once. The antigens of these receptors remain unknown. The specimen comprised unstimulated CD8+ T cells sorted from spleen or lymph node cells, sampled before transplant. The receptors come from a human donor who was the organ donor for an intestinal transplant. CDR3s include the opening cysteine and the closing phenylalanine or tryptophan. The order of the fields is J gene, V gene, D gene, clone size, CDR3 length, CDR3 DNA, CDR3 protein. D genes are given only for firm matches. Clone size is not always given. Where it is, it says once, few, many or a class for expanded clones.

J: TRBJ1-1
V: TRBV28
D: TRBD1
size: once
length: 14
DNA: TGTGCCAGCAGTCTGACAGGGGGCGGAACTGAAGCTTTCTTT
CDR3: CASSLTGGGTEAFF

J: TRBJ1-4
V: TRBV15
D: -
size: -
length: 16
DNA: TGTGCCACCAGCATGGTGGGGATAGCAACTAATGAAAAACTGTTTTTT
CDR3: CATSMVGIATNEKLFF

J: TRBJ2-5
V: TRBV14
D: TRBD1
size: once
length: 16
DNA: TGTGCCAGCAGCCAAGATTGGGGGACAGTCAACGAGACCCAGTACTTC
CDR3: CASSQDWGTVNETQYF

J: TRBJ1-1
V: TRBV7-9
D: TRBD1
size: -
length: 15
DNA: TGTGCCAGCAGCTTACGACAGGGGGCCGGCACTGAAGCTTTCTTT
CDR3: CASSLRQGAGTEAFF

J: TRBJ1-6
V: TRBV4-3
D: -
size: -
length: 15
DNA: TGCGCCAGCAGCCAAGGAGATGCATTCAATTCACCCCTCCACTTT
CDR3: CASSQGDAFNSPLHF

J: TRBJ1-1
V: TRBV30
D: -
size: -
length: 13
DNA: TGTGCCTGGTTGGACAGTAATTTCTCTGAAGCTTTCTTT
CDR3: CAWLDSNFSEAFF

J: TRBJ2-4
V: TRBV5-1
D: TRBD1
size: -
length: 19
DNA: TGCGCCAGCAGCCGAACCGCGGCCAGGGGGTCCCCCCTCAATGTGATTCAGTACTTC
CDR3: CASSRTAARGSPLNVIQYF

J: TRBJ2-7
V: TRBV2
D: TRBD2
size: -
length: 14
DNA: TGTGCCAGCGAGCGGGGGGGCATCTCCTACGAGCAGTACTTC
CDR3: CASERGGISYEQYF

J: TRBJ2-7
V: TRBV27
D: -
size: -
length: 15
DNA: TGTGCCAGCAGTTTATCGACAGAAGTCCCCTACGAGCAGTACTTC
CDR3: CASSLSTEVPYEQYF

J: TRBJ2-1
V: TRBV11-2
D: -
size: -
length: 15
DNA: TGTGCCAGCAGCTTCTTAGGTCCTCCCTACAATGAGCAGTTCTTC
CDR3: CASSFLGPPYNEQFF

J: TRBJ1-1
V: TRBV5-1
D: -
size: -
length: 15
DNA: TGCGCCAGCAGCGCGGACCTTGCTCTGAACACTGAAGCTTTCTTT
CDR3: CASSADLALNTEAFF

J: TRBJ2-3
V: TRBV10-3
D: -
size: -
length: 16
DNA: TGTGCCATCCACGAGGGCTGGTCTACTAGCACAGATACGCAGTATTTT
CDR3: CAIHEGWSTSTDTQYF

J: TRBJ2-2
V: TRBV4-1
D: TRBD2
size: -
length: 18
DNA: TGCGCCAGCAGCCAGTCGGGGCTAGCGGGGGGGCCGACCGGGGAGCTGTTTTTT
CDR3: CASSQSGLAGGPTGELFF

J: TRBJ2-1
V: TRBV18
D: TRBD2
size: -
length: 19
DNA: TGTGCCAGCTCACCACCGCTGCGGGGGGGCCCAAGGTCCTACAATGAGCAGTTCTTC
CDR3: CASSPPLRGGPRSYNEQFF

J: TRBJ2-3
V: TRBV9
D: TRBD2
size: once
length: 16
DNA: TGTGCCAGCAGCGCTCCTAGCGGGGGGGGCACAGATACGCAGTATTTT
CDR3: CASSAPSGGGTDTQYF